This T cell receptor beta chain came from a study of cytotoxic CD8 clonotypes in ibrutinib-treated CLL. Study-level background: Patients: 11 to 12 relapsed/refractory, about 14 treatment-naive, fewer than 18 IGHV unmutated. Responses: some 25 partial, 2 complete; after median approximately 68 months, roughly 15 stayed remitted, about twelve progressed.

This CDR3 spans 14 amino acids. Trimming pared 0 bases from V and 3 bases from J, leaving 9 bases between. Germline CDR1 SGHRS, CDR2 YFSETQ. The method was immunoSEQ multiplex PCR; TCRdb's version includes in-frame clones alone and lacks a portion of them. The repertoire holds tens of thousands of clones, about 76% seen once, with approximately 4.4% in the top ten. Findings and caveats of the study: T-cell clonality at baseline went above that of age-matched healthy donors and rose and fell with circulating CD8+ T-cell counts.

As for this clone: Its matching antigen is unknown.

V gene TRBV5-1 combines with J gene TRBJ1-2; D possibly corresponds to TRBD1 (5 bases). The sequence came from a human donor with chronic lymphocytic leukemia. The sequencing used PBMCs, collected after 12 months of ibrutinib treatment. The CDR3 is CASSLEGRDYGYTF. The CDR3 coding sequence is TGCGCCAGCAGCTTGGAGGGCAGGGACTATGGCTACACCTTC.